This entry lists 30 T cell receptor beta chains sequenced from one sample in a study of shared clonotypes between healthy human individuals. The table came from immunoSEQ multiplex PCR; TCRdb's copy has only in-frame clones and leaves some out. The repertoire holds about 1 million clones, with 70% to 80% as singletons. The sequenced sample was memory CD4+ T cells sorted from blood. Subset indicated: CD45RA-negative fraction. These receptors all come from a man aged 18 to 29 in good health.

The V and J genes are TRBV10-3 and TRBJ1-3; possible D gene TRBD1, 6 bases. CDR3 length equals 14 residues. Germline loops: CDR1 ENHRY, CDR2 SYGVKD. V lost 0 bases and J lost 6, with 9 bases in between. The CDR3 spells CAISESRGANTIYF. Here the CDR3 DNA reads TGTGCCATCAGTGAGTCCCGGGGGGCAAACACCATATATTTT.

The chain combines TRBV6-1 with TRBJ1-3; D uncertain. V lost 3 bases to trimming and J lost 0 bases, with 6 bases between them. This CDR3 has 14 amino acids. Germline lookup yields CDR1 MNHNS and CDR2 SASEGT. Here the CDR3 reads CASSERFSGNTIYF. Here the CDR3 DNA reads TGTGCCAGCAGTGAGAGGTTCTCTGGAAACACCATATATTTT.

This clone appeared once. This chain joins TRBV10-2 and TRBJ1-5, with D perhaps matching TRBD1 (5 bases). The V gene lost 3 bases and the J gene lost 1 base, with 7 bases spanning the gap. The CDR3 runs 14 residues. Per the germline V gene, CDR1 is WSHSY and CDR2 is SAAADI. The DNA of the CDR3 is TGCGCCAGCAGTGAATGGGGGAGCAATCAGCCCCAGCATTTT. Amino acid sequence: CASSEWGSNQPQHF.

The count of this clone is one. The rearrangement joins TRBV7-2 to TRBJ1-2; D call uncertain. Trimming pared 0 bases from V and 3 bases from J, leaving 11 bases between. The V gene's germline CDR1 is SGHTA and CDR2 FQGNSA. The CDR3 runs 15 residues. This CDR3 is CASSLAKGGYYGYTF. The CDR3 DNA reads TGTGCCAGCAGCTTAGCGAAAGGCGGCTACTATGGCTACACCTTC.

With respect to this clone: Other nucleotide sequences from this sample produce the same CDR3. J is TRBJ2-2 and V is TRBV18; 12 bases line up with TRBD1. Germline V gene lookup returns CDR1 KGHSH and CDR2 LQKENI. J gave up 5 bases and V 3 bases, and 1 base lay outside the gene matches. The CDR3 spans 15 residues. Written as DNA, the CDR3 is TGTGCCAGCTCACCGGGACAGGGGGCAACCGGGGAGCTGTTTTTT. Residues: CASSPGQGATGELFF.

The chain joins TRBV25-1 to TRBJ2-7; 7 positions match TRBD1. Trimming cost V 3 bases and J 2 bases; bases outside gene matches: 7. Germline CDR1 MGHDK, CDR2 SYGVNS. CDR3 length: 15 amino acids. CDR3 protein: CASSDLTGVAYEQYF. In DNA form, the CDR3 reads TGTGCCAGCAGTGATCTCACAGGGGTAGCCTACGAGCAGTACTTC.

The chain joins TRBV5-4 to TRBJ1-1; the D gene is possibly TRBD1 (6 bases). V lost 2 bases, J lost 1 base, and 12 bases lay in between. The germline V gene encodes CDR1 SGHNT and CDR2 YYREEE (reference sequence). This CDR3 spans 15 amino acids. The CDR3: CASSFPQGSNTEAFF. CDR3 nucleotides: TGTGCCAGCAGCTTCCCACAGGGATCGAACACTGAAGCTTTCTTT.

The chain recombines TRBV28 with TRBJ1-3, with D tentatively TRBD1 (5 bases). Germline assignment: CDR1 MDHEN and CDR2 SYDVKM. The CDR3 sequence is 14 residues long. The V and J ends lost 6 bases and 4 bases respectively, with 13 bases between them. In nucleotides, the CDR3 is TGTGCCAGCAGGGAGGGGCCTGGGGGAAACACCATATATTTT. The encoded protein is CASREGPGGNTIYF.

The gene calls are TRBV14 and TRBJ2-5; D is unresolved. The germline V gene encodes CDR1 SGHDN and CDR2 FVKESK. This CDR3 comprises 15 residues. V dropped 2 bases and J dropped 3 bases, with 13 bases sitting between them. As DNA, the CDR3 is TGTGCCAGCAGCCAAATGATGACTCTTAAAGAGACCCAGTACTTC. Translation: CASSQMMTLKETQYF. The full variable domain, with the rest looked up from reference TRBV14 and TRBJ2-5, is EAGVTQFPSHSVIEKGQTVTLRCDPISGHDNLYWYRRVMGKEIKFLLHFVKESKQDESGMPNNRFLAERTGGTYSTLKVQPAELEDSGVYFCASSQMMTLKETQYFGPGTRLLVL.

The chain combines TRBV15 with TRBJ2-5; no clear D. V was pared by 5 bases and J by 2 bases, with 6 bases between. The CDR3 length is 12 residues. CDR1 and CDR2 (germline): LNHNV, YYDKDF (reference sequence). CDR3 nucleotide sequence: TGTGCCACCAGCCGTATTCAAGAGACCCAGTACTTC. Translation gives CATSRIQETQYF. Drawing the rest from reference TRBV15 and TRBJ2-5, the complete variable domain is DAMVIQNPRYQVTQFGKPVTLSCSQTLNHNVMYWYQQKSSQAPKLLFHYYDKDFNNEADTPDNFQSRRPNTSFCFLDIRSPGLGDTAMYLCATSRIQETQYFGPGTRLLVL.

This chain uses TRBV11-2 with TRBJ2-2; D is unresolved. V lost 0 bases and J 2 bases, leaving 10 bases between the germline ends. This CDR3 spans 16 amino acids. In germline, CDR1 is SGHAT, CDR2 FQNNGV. CDR3 amino acids: CASSLEGGSNTGELFF. The DNA of the CDR3 is TGTGCCAGCAGCTTAGAGGGCGGATCTAACACCGGGGAGCTGTTTTTT.

This clone has just a few counts. V is TRBV9 and J is TRBJ2-3; 9 bases align to TRBD1. The CDR3 is 16 residues long. The junction had 5 bases not matched to a gene; V was cut back by 0 bases and J by 3 bases. In germline, CDR1 is SGDLS, CDR2 YYNGEE. DNA for the CDR3: TGTGCCAGCAGCGTAGATGGGACAGGGAGTACAGATACGCAGTATTTT. Translation: CASSVDGTGSTDTQYF.

The rearrangement joins TRBV27 to TRBJ1-2; TRBD1 is a possible D gene (5 bases). Trimming pared 5 bases from V and 7 bases from J, leaving 17 bases between. CDR1 is MNHEY and CDR2 is SMNVEV in the germline V gene (reference sequence). This CDR3 has 14 residues. The CDR3 coding sequence is TGTGCCAGCAGTCCGGGACTTCATCGCTCTGGCTACACCTTC. This gives the protein CASSPGLHRSGYTF.

V usage is TRBV29-1 and J usage is TRBJ2-7; D unresolved. V lost 6 bases and J lost 9, with 15 bases in between. CDR1 is SQVTM, CDR2 ANQGSEA, per germline. This CDR3 has 11 residues. The CDR3 sequence is CSVLIDPWQYF. The CDR3 DNA follows: TGCAGCGTCTTGATTGATCCGTGGCAGTACTTC.

J is TRBJ2-7 and V is TRBV11-3; no reliable D call. The CDR3 extends over 13 amino acids. CDR1 is SGHNT, CDR2 YENEEA, per germline. The V end was cut by 1 base, the J end by 5 bases, with 9 bases between. CDR3 DNA sequence: TGTGCCAGCAGCTTAGGCAGGTTGGACGAGCAGTACTTC. It translates to CASSLGRLDEQYF. The complete variable domain, with remaining parts taken from reference TRBV11-3 and TRBJ2-7, reads EAGVVQSPRYKIIEKKQPVAFWCNPISGHNTLYWYLQNLGQGPELLIRYENEEAVDDSQLPKDRFSAERLKGVDSTLKIQPAELGDSAVYLCASSLGRLDEQYFGPGTRLTVT.

As for this clone: Other nucleotide sequences in the sample specify the same CDR3. The chain has TRBV30 and TRBJ1-2; 7 bases line up with TRBD1. The germline V gene has CDR1 GTSNPN and CDR2 SVGIG (reference sequence). V was pared by 1 base and J by 4 bases, with 0 bases of the junction left unmatched. The CDR3 runs to 12 residues. CDR3 bases: TGTGCCTGGAGTGGGACAGGCTATGGCTACACCTTC. It translates to CAWSGTGYGYTF.

The J gene is TRBJ1-6, the V gene TRBV5-1; D is ambiguous. Germline V lookup: CDR1 SGHRS, CDR2 YFSETQ. The CDR3 loop spans 14 amino acids. Trimming cost V 5 bases and J 0 bases, with 6 bases left between them. CDR3 sequence (DNA): TGCGCCAGCAGAGGGAGCTCCTATAATTCACCCCTCCACTTT. It specifies CASRGSSYNSPLHF.

This clone was picked up a small number of times. The V call is TRBV28, the J call TRBJ2-2; 8 positions match TRBD2. The CDR3 totals 15 residues. V trimming: 6 bases; J trimming: 2 bases; junction bases outside the gene matches: 5. CDR1 is MDHEN and CDR2 is SYDVKM in the germline V gene. The CDR3 protein is CASRFSGVNTGELFF. DNA for the CDR3: TGTGCCAGCAGATTTAGCGGGGTCAACACCGGGGAGCTGTTTTTT.

This rearrangement joins TRBV6-1 to TRBJ1-5; maybe TRBD1 (6 bases). V dropped 6 bases and J dropped 5 bases, with 17 bases sitting between them. The CDR3 contains 15 residues. Germline CDR1 MNHNS, CDR2 SASEGT. CDR3 DNA: TGTGCCAGCAGCCTGGAGGCAGGGGCCCATCAGCCCCAGCATTTT. Translating it yields CASSLEAGAHQPQHF.

This CDR3 reads CASSTRTGQLQETQYF. As DNA, the CDR3 is TGTGCCAGCAGCACTAGGACAGGCCAACTTCAAGAGACCCAGTACTTC. The J gene is TRBJ2-5, the V gene TRBV11-2; 7 nucleotides align to TRBD1. Germline CDR1 SGHAT, CDR2 FQNNGV. J lost 2 bases, V lost 5 bases, and 11 bases had no gene match. This CDR3 is 16 amino acids long.

This clone turned up a few times. CDR3 in amino acids: CASSFTYQREIYNEQFF. As DNA, the CDR3 is TGTGCCAGCAGTTTTACCTACCAGCGGGAGATATACAATGAGCAGTTCTTC. This chain connects TRBV28 to TRBJ2-1; 8 nucleotides agree with TRBD2. The CDR3 is 17 residues long. From germline, CDR1 is MDHEN and CDR2 SYDVKM. The J segment lost 4 bases and the V segment lost 3 bases, leaving 11 bases of the junction unmatched.

As for this clone: The sample contains more than one DNA sequence encoding this CDR3. The J gene is TRBJ2-3, the V gene TRBV5-1; possible D gene TRBD2, 5 bases. The length of the CDR3 is 14 residues. The V gene lost 3 bases and the J gene lost 0 bases, with 8 bases spanning the gap. The germline CDR1 and CDR2 sequences are SGHRS and YFSETQ. The CDR3 bases are TGCGCCAGCAGCTCGGACTCGAGCACAGATACGCAGTATTTT. Amino acid sequence: CASSSDSSTDTQYF.

The gene calls are TRBV5-1 and TRBJ2-3, with a weak D call TRBD2 (6 bases). Germline CDR1 is SGHRS and CDR2 is YFSETQ. This CDR3 comprises 15 residues. The ends were cut back, 0 bases at V and 2 bases at J, with 10 bases in the middle. Here the CDR3 reads CASSLAGVTTDTQYF. The CDR3, as DNA: TGCGCCAGCAGCTTGGCGGGGGTGACCACAGATACGCAGTATTTT.

The chain joins TRBV10-3 to TRBJ1-5; D perhaps matches TRBD1 (6 bases). The germline V gene has CDR1 ENHRY and CDR2 SYGVKD. This CDR3 has 18 amino acids. With 6 bases removed from V and 0 bases from J, the gap between germline ends came to 21 bases. The CDR3 spells CAISPGQRDYYSNQPQHF. CDR3 DNA: TGTGCCATCAGCCCCGGACAGCGTGACTACTATAGCAATCAGCCCCAGCATTTT.

The J gene is TRBJ2-3, the V gene TRBV27; D possibly corresponds to TRBD2 (6 bases). This CDR3 contains 14 residues. The germline V and J ends were trimmed by 5 bases and 0 bases, with 9 bases remaining between them. Looked up from germline, CDR1 is MNHEY and CDR2 is SMNVEV (reference sequence). CDR3 nucleotides: TGTGCCAGCAGTCGGAGGGCTAGCACAGATACGCAGTATTTT. This sequence encodes CASSRRASTDTQYF.

The chain combines TRBV7-8 with TRBJ1-1, with D unresolved. This CDR3 spans 13 amino acids. Germline V gene lookup returns CDR1 SGHVS and CDR2 FQNEAQ. V dropped 3 bases and J dropped 4 bases, with 9 bases sitting between them. The CDR3 protein is CASSFTGSTEAFF. CDR3 DNA: TGTGCCAGCAGCTTTACTGGGAGCACTGAAGCTTTCTTT.

The chain carries TRBV27 and TRBJ2-3; perhaps TRBD2 as D (6 bases). The CDR3 spans 14 residues. The ends were cut back, 3 bases at V and 1 base at J, with 8 bases in the middle. The germline gives CDR1 MNHEY, CDR2 SMNVEV (reference sequence). This CDR3 reads CASSLLAGTDTQYF. As DNA, the CDR3 is TGTGCCAGCAGTTTGTTAGCGGGCACAGATACGCAGTATTTT.

V and J are TRBV5-1 and TRBJ2-2, with D possibly being TRBD1 (6 bases). CDR3 length: 14 residues. Trimming took off 8 bases at V and 1 base at J, with 12 bases between the two ends. Germline assignment: CDR1 SGHRS and CDR2 YFSETQ. CDR3 DNA sequence: TGCGCCAGTAATACAGGGAGGAACACCGGGGAGCTGTTTTTT. This translates into CASNTGRNTGELFF.

This chain links TRBV2 with TRBJ2-7, with TRBD2 matching 12 bases. This CDR3 is built from 14 residues. The germline V gene has CDR1 SNHLY and CDR2 FYNNEI. The trim removed 5 bases at V and 5 bases at J, leaving 4 bases unmatched. The CDR3 DNA is TGTGCCAGCAGTCCTAGCGGGAGGGTAGACGAGCAGTACTTC. It codes for CASSPSGRVDEQYF.

This chain joins TRBV2 and TRBJ2-7; D ambiguous. Trimming left V 4 bases short and J 0 bases short, with 13 bases between. In germline, CDR1 is SNHLY, CDR2 FYNNEI. There are 15 residues in the CDR3. CDR3 region: CASSAWQVGSYEQYF. The DNA for the CDR3 is TGTGCCAGCAGTGCGTGGCAGGTCGGCTCCTACGAGCAGTACTTC.